This passage covers 32 T cell receptor beta chains from one sample sequenced in a study of cytomegalovirus exposure and HLA in healthy donors. Some clones are missing from TCRdb's copy, which holds only in-frame ones; the method was immunoSEQ multiplex PCR. In the table there are about 110,000 clones, 70% to 90% of which are singletons. The sequenced sample consisted of PBMCs. The receptors come from a woman under 30 in good health and CMV-seropositive.

The chain employs TRBV9 and TRBJ1-4; TRBD1 matches 7 bases. CDR1 is SGDLS and CDR2 is YYNGEE in the germline V gene. J gave up 0 bases and V 3 bases, and 2 bases lay outside the gene matches. The CDR3 runs 15 residues. This CDR3 reads CASSGGQATNEKLFF. The CDR3 DNA reads as TGTGCCAGCAGCGGCGGACAGGCAACTAATGAAAAACTGTTTTTT.

The rearrangement uses TRBV11-2 and TRBJ1-3, with TRBD1 matching 9 bases. The V gene's germline CDR1 is SGHAT and CDR2 FQNNGV. This CDR3 is built from 18 residues. V dropped 3 bases and J dropped 3; count of bases not matched to a gene: 12. In DNA form, the CDR3 reads TGTGCCAGCAGCTTCATCCCGGGACAGGGCACTGGTGGAAACACCATATATTTT. It specifies CASSFIPGQGTGGNTIYF.

This chain joins TRBV19 and TRBJ2-1, with D maybe TRBD2 (5 bases). The ends were cut back, 8 bases at V and 8 bases at J, with 19 bases in the middle. CDR3 size: 14 residues. The germline gives CDR1 LNHDA, CDR2 SQIVND (reference sequence). CDR3 protein: CASALGLPVDEQFF. CDR3 DNA: TGTGCCAGTGCATTAGGACTCCCCGTCGATGAGCAGTTCTTC.

The chain links TRBV30 to TRBJ2-1; no reliable D call. The CDR3 totals 11 residues. V was trimmed by 4 bases and J by 6 bases, leaving 7 bases between them. Germline values: CDR1 GTSNPN, CDR2 SVGIG (reference sequence). The CDR3 protein is CAWNSVNEQFF. The CDR3 nucleotides read TGTGCCTGGAATTCGGTCAATGAGCAGTTCTTC.

V is TRBV13 and J is TRBJ2-1; 7 nucleotides align to TRBD1. The germline V gene has CDR1 PRHDT and CDR2 FYEKMQ (reference sequence). Trimming cost V 0 bases and J 7 bases; bases outside gene matches: 0. This CDR3 comprises 13 residues. CDR3 DNA: TGTGCCAGCAGCTTAGGACAGGGGAATGAGCAGTTCTTC. This encodes CASSLGQGNEQFF.

The chain links TRBV5-1 to TRBJ2-7, with 8 bases lining up with TRBD1. Germline assignment: CDR1 SGHRS and CDR2 YFSETQ. CDR3 length: 13 residues. Trimming took 5 bases from V and 6 from J; bases not matched to a gene: 7. The CDR3 region has the DNA TGCGCCAGCAGATACGGACAGGGCGGCGAGCAGTACTTC. It is translated as CASRYGQGGEQYF. The full variable domain, in which reference TRBV5-1 and TRBJ2-7 provide the parts outside the CDR3, is KAGVTQTPRYLIKTRGQQVTLSCSPISGHRSVSWYQQTPGQGLQFLFEYFSETQRNKGNFPGRFSGRQFSNSRSEMNVSTLELGDSALYLCASRYGQGGEQYFGPGTRLTVT.

This clone appeared once. V gene TRBV6-5 combines with J gene TRBJ2-3; 8 positions agree with TRBD2. J gave up 6 bases and V 5 bases, and 7 bases lay outside the gene matches. Germline V gives CDR1 MNHEY, CDR2 SVGAGI. The CDR3 contains 14 residues. CDR3 sequence reads: CASSLNGGADTQYF. CDR3 DNA: TGTGCCAGCAGTCTCAACGGGGGGGCCGATACGCAGTATTTT.

This chain uses TRBV4-2 with TRBJ2-7, with 7 bases aligning to TRBD2. The trim removed 4 bases at V and 7 bases at J, leaving 13 bases unmatched. The CDR3 is 15 residues long. Germline CDR1 is LGHNA and CDR2 is YNFKEQ. CDR3 in DNA: TGTGCCAGCAGCCGGGCTAGCGGCGGCCGTGAAGAGCAGTACTTC. It specifies CASSRASGGREEQYF.

The chain recombines TRBV6-5 with TRBJ2-2; tentative D call: TRBD1 (6 bases). Germline V gene data show CDR1 as MNHEY and CDR2 as SVGAGI. The CDR3 has 16 amino acids. Trimming cost V 4 bases and J 8 bases, with 20 bases left between them. The CDR3 protein is CASSSLKTGQPGELFF. CDR3 bases: TGTGCCAGCAGTTCGCTAAAGACAGGACAACCGGGGGAGCTGTTTTTT.

The rearrangement joins TRBV28 to TRBJ2-1; possibly TRBD1 for D (5 bases). This CDR3 region has 12 residues. The V end lost 3 bases, the J end lost 8 bases, and 8 bases lay between the germline ends. In germline, CDR1 is MDHEN, CDR2 SYDVKM. Here the CDR3 DNA reads TGTGCCAGCAGTTTTTTAGGGGATGAGCAGTTCTTC. Protein sequence: CASSFLGDEQFF.

This chain connects TRBV19 to TRBJ2-1; 7 positions agree with TRBD2. Germline lookup yields CDR1 LNHDA and CDR2 SQIVND (reference sequence). Germline trimming cut 3 bases from V and 9 bases from J; bases unmatched to any gene: 20. The CDR3 is made up of 18 amino acids. The CDR3 DNA follows: TGTGCCAGTAGTATCAGAACCGGGAGGCCCGGCGGTCTAGCTGAGCAGTTCTTC. Translated, it gives CASSIRTGRPGGLAEQFF.

This clone was picked up one time. V is TRBV5-1 and J is TRBJ1-2; D is unresolved. CDR3 size: 14 residues. V lost 1 base and J 0 bases, leaving 7 bases between the germline ends. The germline V gene has CDR1 SGHRS and CDR2 YFSETQ. Written as DNA, the CDR3 is TGCGCCAGCAGCTTGTCCAGCGCTAACTATGGCTACACCTTC. As protein: CASSLSSANYGYTF.

This chain uses TRBV18 with TRBJ1-1; 7 bases are a match to TRBD1. V shed 6 bases and J 0 bases; nucleotides not matched to a gene: 7. The CDR3 spans 15 residues. Germline V gene sequence: CDR1 KGHSH, CDR2 LQKENI. The CDR3 nucleotides are TGTGCCAGCTCCCGAGAGGGGGCCCTGAACACTGAAGCTTTCTTT. This gives the protein CASSREGALNTEAFF.

The chain joins TRBV5-1 to TRBJ2-6; possibly TRBD2 for D (6 bases). CDR3 length equals 15 residues. The V and J ends lost 4 bases and 0 bases respectively, with 8 bases between them. Germline values: CDR1 SGHRS, CDR2 YFSETQ. The CDR3: CASSGGNSGANVLTF. In DNA form, the CDR3 reads TGCGCCAGCAGCGGAGGGAACTCTGGGGCCAACGTCCTGACTTTC.

This rearrangement joins TRBV2 to TRBJ1-5, with no clear D. V lost 9 bases, J lost 3 bases, and 18 bases lay in between. Per germline, CDR1 SNHLY and CDR2 FYNNEI. The CDR3 is made up of 15 amino acids. The CDR3 loop reads CASAPARSSNQPQHF. CDR3 coding DNA: TGTGCCAGTGCACCCGCCCGGAGCTCCAATCAGCCCCAGCATTTT.

The chain couples TRBV2 to TRBJ2-7; D perhaps matches TRBD2 (6 bases). This CDR3 is built from 13 residues. Deletions cut 6 bases from V and 5 bases from J, with 14 bases between. CDR1 is SNHLY, CDR2 FYNNEI, per germline. CDR3 nucleotides: TGTGCCAGCAGATCGGACTACAATGACGAGCAGTACTTC. Translation: CASRSDYNDEQYF.

The genes are TRBV2 and TRBJ2-5; TRBD2 agrees at 13 bases. V lost 4 bases and J lost 1; bases outside the gene matches: 12. This CDR3 spans 19 amino acids. Germline V gene sequence: CDR1 SNHLY, CDR2 FYNNEI. The CDR3 protein is CASSVDLLAGGWSQETQYF. The CDR3 bases are TGTGCCAGCAGTGTTGATTTACTAGCGGGGGGGTGGAGCCAAGAGACCCAGTACTTC.

This clone showed up just once. V usage is TRBV5-4 and J usage is TRBJ2-5; 7 bases align to TRBD1. The CDR3 is 15 amino acids. V shed 3 bases and J 0 bases; nucleotides not matched to a gene: 5. The V gene's germline CDR1 is SGHNT and CDR2 YYREEE (reference sequence). Here the CDR3 DNA reads TGTGCCAGCAGCTCGAAGACAGGGTACCAAGAGACCCAGTACTTC. Protein sequence: CASSSKTGYQETQYF.

The chain combines TRBV6-5 with TRBJ1-1, with 7 bases aligning to TRBD1. Germline CDR1 and CDR2: MNHEY and SVGAGI. This CDR3 is 15 amino acids long. Trimming at V came to 2 bases and at J to 1 base, leaving 4 bases not matched to a gene. The CDR3 nucleotides are TGTGCCAGCAGTTACGAAGGGGGCGGGAACACTGAAGCTTTCTTT. This encodes CASSYEGGGNTEAFF.

The V call is TRBV30, the J call TRBJ2-5; D uncertain. Germline CDR1 reads GTSNPN; CDR2 reads SVGIG (reference sequence). The ends were cut back, 2 bases at V and 6 bases at J, with 4 bases in the middle. This CDR3 has 10 amino acids. The CDR3 bases are TGTGCCTGGAGTAGCCAGACCCAGTACTTC. Protein sequence: CAWSSQTQYF.

This clone came up a few times. The chain is built from TRBV6-5 and TRBJ2-7; the D gene is possibly TRBD1 (6 bases). The CDR3 runs 13 residues. CDR1 is MNHEY and CDR2 is SVGAGI in the germline V gene. V dropped 0 bases and J dropped 9 bases, with 12 bases sitting between them. The CDR3 is CASSYSTGDGQYF. In DNA, the CDR3 is TGTGCCAGCAGTTACTCGACAGGCGACGGGCAGTACTTC.

The gene calls are TRBV27 and TRBJ1-2, with 7 nucleotides matching TRBD1. V gave up 5 bases and J gave up 4 bases; unmatched junction bases: 4. The CDR3 is 13 residues long. Germline V CDR1 and CDR2: MNHEY, SMNVEV (reference sequence). CDR3 DNA sequence: TGTGCCAGCAGTGTCCGACAGGGCTATGGCTACACCTTC. Its protein product is CASSVRQGYGYTF.

The chain recombines TRBV4-1 with TRBJ1-5, with TRBD1 as a possible D gene (5 bases). The V gene lost 1 base and the J gene lost 3 bases, with 13 bases spanning the gap. CDR1 MGHRA and CDR2 YSYEKL come from the germline V gene. CDR3 size: 16 residues. DNA for the CDR3: TGCGCCAGCAGCCAAGGTCTGGCAGGGCCCAATCAGCCCCAGCATTTT. Translated: CASSQGLAGPNQPQHF.

This sequence joins TRBV27 and TRBJ1-6; 8 nucleotides agree with TRBD1. The trim removed 11 bases at V and 11 bases at J, leaving 14 bases unmatched. The CDR3 has 14 amino acids. CDR1 is MNHEY, CDR2 SMNVEV, per germline (reference sequence). The CDR3 DNA follows: TGTGCCCGCGAACTGGACAGGGAAGGGACACCCCTCCACTTT. As protein: CARELDREGTPLHF.

The CDR3 spells CASSPPGRGIQPQHF. The CDR3 DNA reads TGTGCCAGCTCACCCCCCGGGAGGGGGATACAGCCCCAGCATTTT. The chain couples TRBV18 to TRBJ1-5; TRBD1 might be the D (6 bases). Germline V gene lookup returns CDR1 KGHSH and CDR2 LQKENI. V gave up 3 bases and J gave up 7 bases, with 16 bases separating them. The CDR3 contains 15 residues.

The rearrangement uses TRBV28 and TRBJ2-5; D possibly corresponds to TRBD2 (7 bases). The ends were cut back, 7 bases at V and 6 bases at J, with 18 bases in the middle. The germline CDR1 and CDR2 sequences are MDHEN and SYDVKM. CDR3 length: 14 amino acids. CDR3: CASNGGAVVKTQYF. CDR3 coding DNA: TGTGCCAGCAATGGGGGGGCCGTGGTGAAGACCCAGTACTTC.

This chain connects TRBV7-9 to TRBJ1-4; D may be TRBD1 (5 bases). The germline V gene has CDR1 SEHNR and CDR2 FQNEAQ (reference sequence). V lost 4 bases to trimming and J lost 12 bases, with 21 bases between them. The CDR3 spans 15 residues. The CDR3 DNA sequence: TGTGCCAGCAGCTCACGTCAGGGTTCACCCAGGGAACTGTTTTTT. This encodes CASSSRQGSPRELFF. Combining the CDR3 with reference TRBV7-9 and TRBJ1-4 gives the whole variable domain DTGVSQNPRHKITKRGQNVTFRCDPISEHNRLYWYRQTLGQGPEFLTYFQNEAQLEKSRLLSDRFSAERPKGSFSTLEIQRTEQGDSAMYLCASSSRQGSPRELFFGSGTQLSVL.

V is TRBV7-9 and J is TRBJ2-7; 8 bases match TRBD1. J was trimmed by 0 bases and V by 5 bases; bases with no gene match: 3. CDR1 and CDR2 from the germline V gene are SEHNR and FQNEAQ (reference sequence). This CDR3 has 14 amino acids. CDR3 DNA: TGTGCCAGCAGCCCCGACAGGGGCTCCTACGAGCAGTACTTC. This encodes CASSPDRGSYEQYF.

The rearrangement joins TRBV28 to TRBJ2-1; D gene unclear. CDR3 size: 14 residues. Trimming pared 7 bases from V and 3 bases from J, leaving 13 bases between. Germline loops: CDR1 MDHEN, CDR2 SYDVKM. CDR3: CASISVARYNEQFF. Here the CDR3 DNA reads TGTGCCAGCATTTCGGTCGCCCGCTACAATGAGCAGTTCTTC.

The chain links TRBV19 to TRBJ2-3, with 10 nucleotides matching TRBD2. There are 15 residues in the CDR3. Looked up from germline, CDR1 is LNHDA and CDR2 is SQIVND (reference sequence). With 4 bases clipped from V and 2 bases from J, the junction kept 3 bases outside the gene matches. The DNA for the CDR3 is TGTGCCAGTAGTAAGCGGGAGGGCCACACAGATACGCAGTATTTT. Protein: CASSKREGHTDTQYF.

The CDR3 reads CSVGDRGVRGYTF. The DNA of the CDR3 is TGCAGCGTTGGGGACAGGGGTGTCAGGGGCTACACCTTC. The chain uses TRBV29-1 and TRBJ1-2, with 10 bases fitting TRBD1. Trimming removed 4 bases from V and 8 bases from J; junction bases left unmatched: 7. Germline lookup yields CDR1 SQVTM and CDR2 ANQGSEA. The CDR3 sequence is 13 residues long.

This chain links TRBV29-1 with TRBJ1-2; D perhaps matches TRBD1 (6 bases). CDR3 length: 13 amino acids. CDR1 is SQVTM and CDR2 is ANQGSEA in the germline V gene. Trimming removed 7 bases from V and 5 bases from J, with 17 bases in between. This chain's CDR3 is CSDKLQGIYGYTF. The CDR3 DNA sequence: TGCAGCGACAAACTACAGGGAATTTATGGCTACACCTTC. The entire variable domain, with the rest obtained from reference TRBV29-1 and TRBJ1-2, is as follows: SAVISQKPSRDICQRGTSLTIQCQVDSQVTMMFWYRQQPGQSLTLIATANQGSEATYESGFVIDKFPISRPNLTFSTLTVSNMSPEDSSIYLCSDKLQGIYGYTFGSGTRLTVV.